This T cell receptor beta chain derives from a study of beta chain features in type 1 diabetes. As for the study in general: Age, gender and cell yields were similar between patients and healthy donors. Overall study findings and caveats: Moderate yet significant TCRB CDR3 shortening was seen in Type 1 diabetes patients in all four CD4+ subsets.

The CDR3 totals 12 residues. Trimming left V 9 bases short and J 0 bases short, with 8 bases between. Germline V CDR1 and CDR2: MNHEY, SVGAGI. This clone has just a few counts. Antigen unknown. Donors underwent one heparinised blood draw, about 0.12 L on average. Isolated RNA was reverse transcribed in full, so expressed TCRB transcripts were sequenced. The table came from immunoSEQ multiplex PCR; TCRdb's copy has only in-frame clones and leaves some out. The repertoire consists of about 68,000 clones, with 45% to 50% occurring once and the leading ten covering around 0.72%. The V gene is TRBV6-5, the J gene TRBJ2-5, with a tentative D call TRBD2 (6 bases). This TCR came from a man aged 25-45 years with type 1 diabetes. The material sequenced was central memory CD4+ T cells from blood. The CDR3 DNA follows: TGTGCCAGTCGGGGGTACCAAGAGACCCAGTACTTC. This encodes CASRGYQETQYF.